Sequencing of this T cell receptor (beta chain) was carried out in a study of spatial heterogeneity in lung cancer. Study details: Detection consistently yielded more beta chains than alpha chains. As counted in raw reads, each unique TCR and UMI combination appeared more than ten times on average.

Time point denoted: sample taken at primary tumor resection. TCRs were sequenced from unsorted whole RNA of tumor, nontumor lung or PBMC. Donation came from 70 or so patients with untreated early-stage non-small cell lung cancer. Individually, TCR cDNA molecules were each labelled with a unique molecular identifier. Using its own MiXCR run on the 5' RACE reads, TCRdb lists one record per CDR3 protein. Of tens of thousands of distinct CDR3 sequences listed, roughly 13% were seen once; the top ten hold around three fifths. The receptor's source is a male donor with early-stage non-small cell lung cancer. The sample in question was PBMCs, obtained at surgery.

For the CDR3, the DNA is TGCGCCAGCGTCGCAGATAGTAACACTGAAGCTTTCTTT. Translation gives CASVADSNTEAFF. The chain is built from TRBV5-1 and TRBJ1-1; no reliable D call. The CDR3 runs to 13 residues. V lost 7 bases and J 2 bases, leaving 12 bases between the germline ends. Germline CDR1 SGHRS, CDR2 YFSETQ.